One and the same sample provided the 15 T cell receptor beta chains below, sequenced in a study of technical replicates of blood from several donors. The data were produced by immunoSEQ multiplex PCR, yet TCRdb's version contains in-frame clones alone and is incomplete. This sample has approximately 73,000 clones, with 85% to 95% found just once. The sample consisted of T cells isolated from PBMCs. The receptors originated from a human donor in good health.

The rearrangement joins TRBV7-9 to TRBJ1-2, with D possibly matching TRBD1 (6 bases). Germline V lookup: CDR1 SEHNR, CDR2 FQNEAQ (reference sequence). The CDR3 consists of 13 residues. V was pared by 5 bases and J by 4 bases, with 11 bases between. CDR3 DNA: TGTGCCAGCAGCCCAGGGGTGATCTATGGCTACACCTTC. Translation: CASSPGVIYGYTF.

This clone was detected once. The chain links TRBV4-3 to TRBJ2-1, with a tentative D call TRBD2 (6 bases). Trimming shortened V by 0 bases and J by 4 bases, and 10 bases separated the two germline ends. The germline CDR1 and CDR2 sequences are LGHNA and YSLEER. The CDR3 covers 15 residues. CDR3: CASSQDPGLYNEQFF. The CDR3 DNA is TGCGCCAGCAGCCAAGATCCGGGACTGTACAATGAGCAGTTCTTC.

This chain connects TRBV7-2 to TRBJ2-3; 9 bases agree with TRBD1. V lost 5 bases and J lost 5; bases outside the gene matches: 8. This CDR3 spans 15 amino acids. Germline-derived CDR1 and CDR2 are SGHTA and FQGNSA. The CDR3 reads CASSQDRGHGDTQYF. CDR3 DNA: TGTGCCAGCAGCCAGGACAGGGGCCACGGAGATACGCAGTATTTT.

This chain joins TRBV10-3 and TRBJ1-2; 11 bases are a match to TRBD1. Germline V lookup: CDR1 ENHRY, CDR2 SYGVKD. CDR3 size: 13 residues. V shed 8 bases, J shed 9 bases, and the junction held 8 bases outside the gene matches. The CDR3 sequence: CAIQGQGVSRYTF. CDR3 DNA sequence: TGTGCCATCCAGGGACAGGGGGTTTCCCGCTACACCTTC.

V usage is TRBV4-3 and J usage is TRBJ1-5; possibly TRBD1 for D (6 bases). The CDR3 is 16 residues long. The V gene lost 0 bases and the J gene lost 7 bases, with 16 bases spanning the gap. Germline CDR1 and CDR2: LGHNA and YSLEER. CDR3 nucleotide sequence: TGCGCCAGCAGCCAAGAAGGGGGGGTTACAAGGCAGCCCCAGCATTTT. Translated, it gives CASSQEGGVTRQPQHF.

The chain is built from TRBV6-1 and TRBJ2-1; the match to TRBD2 covers 8 bases. J lost 6 bases, V lost 1 base, and 8 bases had no gene match. The CDR3 is 16 amino acids. Germline CDR1 reads MNHNS; CDR2 reads SASEGT. The DNA for the CDR3 is TGTGCCAGCAGTGAAGAAGAGCGGGAGTTGGGCAATGAGCAGTTCTTC. Residues: CASSEEERELGNEQFF.

The V and J genes are TRBV2 and TRBJ2-7, with a weak D call TRBD1 (6 bases). The V end lost 3 bases, the J end lost 5 bases, and 11 bases lay between the germline ends. The germline gives CDR1 SNHLY, CDR2 FYNNEI. The CDR3 contains 13 residues. CDR3 region: CASSEGPGDEQYF. As DNA, the CDR3 is TGTGCCAGCAGTGAGGGCCCAGGGGACGAGCAGTACTTC.

The CDR3 loop is CASSYHLAGEQFF. The CDR3 region has the DNA TGTGCCAGCAGTTACCATCTAGCGGGGGAGCAGTTCTTC. V is TRBV6-6 and J is TRBJ2-1; 9 nucleotides line up with TRBD2. This CDR3 comprises 13 residues. Germline V lookup: CDR1 MNHNY, CDR2 SVGAGI (reference sequence). Germline trimming cut 2 bases from V and 10 bases from J; bases unmatched to any gene: 3.

CDR3 sequence (DNA): TGTGCCTGGAGTGTTAGGCGGAGCTCCTACAATGAGCAGTTCTTC. As protein: CAWSVRRSSYNEQFF. The chain joins TRBV30 to TRBJ2-1; D unclear. There are 15 residues in the CDR3. Trimming pared 0 bases from V and 0 bases from J, leaving 9 bases between. Germline lookup yields CDR1 GTSNPN and CDR2 SVGIG (reference sequence).

This chain links TRBV9 with TRBJ2-1; possible D gene TRBD2, 5 bases. Per germline, CDR1 SGDLS and CDR2 YYNGEE. Trimming took 5 bases from V and 1 from J, leaving 13 bases between them. The CDR3 covers 15 residues. This CDR3 reads CASSGSGRSYNEQFF. DNA for the CDR3: TGTGCCAGCAGTGGGAGTGGGAGATCCTACAATGAGCAGTTCTTC.

The rearrangement links TRBV21-1 to TRBJ2-7; TRBD1 is the table's D call and was not checked against the DNA. TRBV21-1 is deemed a pseudogene. CDR3 length: 16 amino acids. The CDR3 loop is CASSKGGRQTTYEQYF. CDR3 DNA: TGTGCCAGCAGCAAAGGTGGTAGACAGACGACCTACGAGCAGTACTTC.

This sequence joins TRBV19 and TRBJ2-1, with TRBD1 matching over 9 bases. V lost 5 bases to trimming and J lost 7 bases; unmatched junction nucleotides: 6. This CDR3 has 14 residues. Germline CDR1 is LNHDA and CDR2 is SQIVND (reference sequence). As DNA, the CDR3 is TGTGCCAGTAGTGTCCTGACAGGGGGTAATGAGCAGTTCTTC. Protein product: CASSVLTGGNEQFF. Full variable domain (missing parts from reference TRBV19 and TRBJ2-1): DGGITQSPKYLFRKEGQNVTLSCEQNLNHDAMYWYRQDPGQGLRLIYYSQIVNDFQKGDIAEGYSVSREKKESFPLTVTSAQKNPTAFYLCASSVLTGGNEQFFGPGTRLTVL.

The CDR3 protein is CSGIVDEQFF. In nucleotides, the CDR3 is TGCAGCGGCATAGTGGATGAGCAGTTCTTC. V is TRBV29-1 and J is TRBJ2-1; no definite D call. This CDR3 is built from 10 residues. V was clipped by 7 bases and J by 8 bases, with 9 bases between them. CDR1 and CDR2 (germline): SQVTM, ANQGSEA.

J is TRBJ1-2 and V is TRBV5-1, with 7 positions matching TRBD1. Germline CDR1 is SGHRS and CDR2 is YFSETQ. The ends lost 0 bases at V and 4 bases at J; junction bases unmatched: 6. There are 15 residues in the CDR3. The CDR3 sequence: CASSLVDREVYGYTF. CDR3 DNA: TGCGCCAGCAGCTTGGTTGACAGGGAGGTCTATGGCTACACCTTC. The full variable domain, rest sourced from reference TRBV5-1 and TRBJ1-2, is KAGVTQTPRYLIKTRGQQVTLSCSPISGHRSVSWYQQTPGQGLQFLFEYFSETQRNKGNFPGRFSGRQFSNSRSEMNVSTLELGDSALYLCASSLVDREVYGYTFGSGTRLTVV.

The chain combines TRBV6-1 with TRBJ1-1; D remains ambiguous. V lost 2 bases and J 8 bases, leaving 9 bases between the germline ends. The germline CDR1 and CDR2 sequences are MNHNS and SASEGT. The CDR3 consists of 12 residues. In nucleotides, the CDR3 is TGTGCCAGCAGTGAATACAGAATGGAAGCTTTCTTT. It yields the protein CASSEYRMEAFF.